Shown below are 2 T cell receptor beta chains from a single sample sequenced in a study of regulatory T cells in long-lasting Graves disease. Time point in this sample: persistent/refractory GD, antithyroid drugs over 5 years with positive TRAb. PBMC RNA served as the TCR library source. Arm-PCR with iRepertoire HTBI primers amplified the CDR3 regions for these TCR beta libraries. TCRdb fed the multiplex PCR reads into MiXCR, producing one record per CDR3 protein. In the table there are about 460,000 distinct CDR3 sequences, about 20% of which are singletons. Sequences were derived from peripheral blood mononuclear cells (PBMCs), sampled when the disease was refractory, from a patient treated with antithyroid drugs. All receptors come from a female donor with Graves disease.

This clonotype was seen repeatedly, ten times or more. V usage is TRBV13 and J usage is TRBJ1-5; D is uncertain. The length of the CDR3 is 17 residues. V was shortened by 0 bases and J by 0 bases, with 12 bases between the two germline ends. Germline assignment: CDR1 PRHDT and CDR2 FYEKMQ (reference sequence). DNA for the CDR3: TGTGCCAGCAGCTTAGGGCCAGGCGTTTATAGCAATCAGCCCCAGCATTTT. Its protein product is CASSLGPGVYSNQPQHF. The full variable domain, in which reference TRBV13 and TRBJ1-5 provide the parts outside the CDR3, is AAGVIQSPRHLIKEKRETATLKCYPIPRHDTVYWYQQGPGQDPQFLISFYEKMQSDKGSIPDRFSAQQFSDYHSELNMSSLELGDSALYFCASSLGPGVYSNQPQHFGDGTRLSIL.

This clonotype was seen only a few times. The J gene is TRBJ2-7, the V gene TRBV5-1; D possibly corresponds to TRBD2 (5 bases). This CDR3 contains 14 residues. Germline-derived CDR1 and CDR2 are SGHRS and YFSETQ. Between the trimmed V and J ends, which lost 4 bases and 3 bases, there was a span of 14 bases. The CDR3 DNA is TGCGCCAGCAGCCCCACGGACTTTCTCTACGAGCAGTACTTC. It is translated as CASSPTDFLYEQYF.